There are many counts of the clone carrying this T cell receptor beta chain. Antigen unknown. TCRdb ran MiXCR on the RACE reads and lists one entry per CDR3 protein. Of roughly 160,000 distinct CDR3 sequences listed, around 15% were seen once; the top ten hold about 1.7%. The time point here: patch test 1, 2 weeks after DPC sensitization. Treatment given: therapeutic diphenylcyclopropenone sensitization with weekly scalp DPC. These data come from a study of human T cells and chemical hapten exposure. The J segment lost 6 bases and the V segment lost 4 bases, leaving 2 bases of the junction unmatched. This CDR3 has 14 amino acids. The V gene's germline CDR1 is LGHDT and CDR2 YNNKEL (reference sequence). Study-wide results and limits: Expanded TCRs showed more large CDR3 clusters than pre-sensitization or healthy control sets.

The V call is TRBV3-1, the J call TRBJ1-6, with 8 bases identical to TRBD1. The sample consisted of whole blood, taken in connection with sensitization to the hapten diphenylcyclopropenone (DPC). The origin of this receptor is a woman in her thirties with alopecia areata. Some clones in this sample may be carry-over from other donors' samples. In DNA, the CDR3 is TGTGCCAGCAGCCCTGACAGGGGTAATTCACCCCTCCACTTT. It codes for CASSPDRGNSPLHF. The complete variable domain, with remaining parts taken from reference TRBV3-1 and TRBJ1-6, reads DTAVSQTPKYLVTQMGNDKSIKCEQNLGHDTMYWYKQDSKKFLKIMFSYNNKELIINETVPNRFSPKSPDKAHLNLHINSLELGDSAVYFCASSPDRGNSPLHFGNGTRLTVT.